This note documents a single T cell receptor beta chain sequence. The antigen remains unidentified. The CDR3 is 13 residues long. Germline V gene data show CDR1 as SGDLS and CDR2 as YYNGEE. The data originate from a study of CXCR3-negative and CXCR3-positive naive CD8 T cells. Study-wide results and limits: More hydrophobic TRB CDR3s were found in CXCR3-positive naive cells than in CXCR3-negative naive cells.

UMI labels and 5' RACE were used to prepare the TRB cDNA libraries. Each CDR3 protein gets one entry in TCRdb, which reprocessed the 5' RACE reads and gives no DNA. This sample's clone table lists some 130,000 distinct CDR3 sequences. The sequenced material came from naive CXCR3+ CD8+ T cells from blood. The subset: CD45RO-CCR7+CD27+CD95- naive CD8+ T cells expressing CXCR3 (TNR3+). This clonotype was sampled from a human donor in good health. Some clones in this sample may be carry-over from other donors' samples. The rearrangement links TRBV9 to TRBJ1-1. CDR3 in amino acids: CASSVSGNTEAFF. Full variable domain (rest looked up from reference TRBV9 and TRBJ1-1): DSGVTQTPKHLITATGQRVTLRCSPRSGDLSVYWYQQSLDQGLQFLIQYYNGEERAKGNILERFSAQQFPDLHSELNLSSLELGDSALYFCASSVSGNTEAFFGQGTRLTVV.